The 21 T cell receptor beta chains in this list originate from one sample, sequenced in a study of blood T cell repertoires in COVID-19. Only in-frame clones appear in the TCRdb table, and some are missing; sequencing was by immunoSEQ multiplex PCR. The table records 45,000 to 50,000 clones, roughly 88% of them present only once. Sequencing input: peripheral blood. All receptors come from a man over 45 with acute or convalescent COVID-19.

The chain combines TRBV3-1 (or the pseudogene TRBV3-2) with TRBJ1-1, with 9 bases matching TRBD1. Germline V gene data show CDR1 as LGHDT and CDR2 as YNNKEL (reference sequence). J was trimmed by 6 bases and V by 6 bases; bases with no gene match: 5. This CDR3 contains 13 residues. Here the CDR3 DNA reads TGTGCCAGCAGTCCGGACAGGGGCTCTGAAGCTTTCTTT. Translated, it gives CASSPDRGSEAFF.

This sequence joins TRBV12-3 or TRBV12-4 and TRBJ1-5; no clear D. V was cut by 7 bases and J by 1 base, with 8 bases left in between. The length of the CDR3 is 13 residues. Written as DNA, the CDR3 is TGTGCCAGCACCGGGTGGAGCAATCAGCCCCAGCATTTT. Translating it yields CASTGWSNQPQHF.

The CDR3 sequence: CASSLLRRDEQFF. The CDR3 DNA follows: TGTGCCAGCAGCTTACTCCGGCGGGATGAGCAGTTCTTC. The chain recombines TRBV7-2 with TRBJ2-1, with a possible D match to TRBD2 (5 bases). The CDR3 extends over 13 amino acids. Per germline, CDR1 SGHTA and CDR2 FQGNSA. V lost 2 bases to trimming and J lost 8 bases, with 10 bases between them.

The chain uses TRBV19 and TRBJ1-3; D remains unclear. Germline V gives CDR1 LNHDA, CDR2 SQIVND (reference sequence). Deletions cut 7 bases from V and 4 bases from J, with 20 bases between. The CDR3 runs 16 residues. CDR3 nucleotides: TGTGCCAGTAAAACATCCCGGGGTTATTCAGGAAACACCATATATTTT. Amino acid sequence: CASKTSRGYSGNTIYF.

The chain carries TRBV5-1 and TRBJ2-5; a weak D match, TRBD2 (6 bases). Germline assignment: CDR1 SGHRS and CDR2 YFSETQ. The CDR3 covers 14 residues. Trimming removed 2 bases from V and 3 bases from J, with 11 bases in between. The DNA for the CDR3 is TGCGCCAGCAGCTTAGGACTAAGTGAAGAGACCCAGTACTTC. This sequence encodes CASSLGLSEETQYF.

The chain carries TRBV7-9 and TRBJ2-2; no clear D gene. CDR1 and CDR2 from the germline V gene are SEHNR and FQNEAQ (reference sequence). This CDR3 has 13 amino acids. The germline V and J ends were trimmed by 5 bases and 3 bases, with 7 bases remaining between them. The chain's CDR3 is CASSLYYTGELFF. For the CDR3, the DNA is TGTGCCAGCAGCCTATACTACACCGGGGAGCTGTTTTTT. The whole variable domain, remainder taken from reference TRBV7-9 and TRBJ2-2, is DTGVSQNPRHKITKRGQNVTFRCDPISEHNRLYWYRQTLGQGPEFLTYFQNEAQLEKSRLLSDRFSAERPKGSFSTLEIQRTEQGDSAMYLCASSLYYTGELFFGEGSRLTVL.

The chain couples TRBV19 to TRBJ1-2; D is uncertain. This CDR3 comprises 13 residues. V lost 9 bases to trimming and J lost 2 bases, with 13 bases between them. CDR1 LNHDA and CDR2 SQIVND come from the germline V gene (reference sequence). CDR3 residues: CASFESTNYGYTF. CDR3 coding DNA: TGTGCCAGCTTCGAGTCTACCAACTATGGCTACACCTTC.

The chain joins TRBV7-8 to TRBJ2-2; 9 bases line up with TRBD2. This CDR3 region has 18 residues. Germline V CDR1 and CDR2: SGHVS, FQNEAQ. V lost 1 base and J lost 5; bases outside the gene matches: 11. The CDR3 reads CASSLVAGGPGETGELFF. As DNA, the CDR3 is TGTGCCAGCAGCTTAGTTGCGGGAGGGCCGGGAGAGACCGGGGAGCTGTTTTTT.

The chain employs TRBV9 and TRBJ2-2; TRBD2 matches 7 bases. V gave up 6 bases and J gave up 7 bases; unmatched junction bases: 12. Germline V CDR1 and CDR2: SGDLS, YYNGEE. This CDR3 is built from 15 residues. The CDR3 bases are TGTGCCAGCACTCGTGTACTAGCGCCTGGCGGGGAGCTGTTTTTT. Residues: CASTRVLAPGGELFF.

J is TRBJ2-1 and V is TRBV9, with D maybe TRBD2 (6 bases). Per the germline V gene, CDR1 is SGDLS and CDR2 is YYNGEE. This CDR3 is built from 14 residues. With 5 bases removed from V and 7 bases from J, the gap between germline ends came to 16 bases. In nucleotides, the CDR3 is TGTGCCAGCAGTGCCAGAGGAGGGGATAATGAGCAGTTCTTC. Translation gives CASSARGGDNEQFF. Drawing the rest from reference TRBV9 and TRBJ2-1, the complete variable domain is DSGVTQTPKHLITATGQRVTLRCSPRSGDLSVYWYQQSLDQGLQFLIQYYNGEERAKGNILERFSAQQFPDLHSELNLSSLELGDSALYFCASSARGGDNEQFFGPGTRLTVL.

The gene calls are TRBV2 and TRBJ1-2; possibly TRBD1 for D (5 bases). V lost 5 bases to trimming and J lost 0 bases, with 10 bases between them. The CDR3 has 14 residues. Germline-derived CDR1 and CDR2 are SNHLY and FYNNEI. CDR3 residues: CASSLRVANYGYTF. The CDR3 nucleotides are TGTGCCAGCAGTCTCAGGGTTGCTAACTATGGCTACACCTTC.

This chain joins TRBV23-1 and TRBJ1-4; the D is unclear. TRBV23-1 is known as an ORF, though its function is uncertain. V shed 6 bases and J shed 8 bases, with 10 bases lying between them. This CDR3 is built from 12 residues. CDR3 sequence reads: CASSPRAEKLFF. The CDR3 nucleotides are TGCGCCAGCAGCCCCCGCGCCGAAAAACTGTTTTTT.

The V and J genes are TRBV11-2 and TRBJ1-1, with 7 positions matching TRBD1. The V gene's germline CDR1 is SGHAT and CDR2 FQNNGV. The length of the CDR3 is 15 residues. The V and J ends lost 2 bases and 2 bases, in that order; junction bases with no gene match: 5. CDR3 in amino acids: CASSLLTGTNTEAFF. As DNA, the CDR3 is TGTGCCAGCAGCTTACTGACAGGGACTAACACTGAAGCTTTCTTT.

This chain links TRBV7-9 with TRBJ2-1; 7 nucleotides agree with TRBD1. After removal of 1 base from V and 7 bases from J, the junction contained 10 bases not matched to a gene. The germline gives CDR1 SEHNR, CDR2 FQNEAQ (reference sequence). The CDR3 contains 16 residues. The CDR3 coding sequence is TGTGCCAGCAGCTTAGAGCGAGGACAGGACGGAAATGAGCAGTTCTTC. Residues: CASSLERGQDGNEQFF.

V and J are TRBV28 and TRBJ2-7; no clear D gene. The V end was cut by 3 bases, the J end by 3 bases, with 15 bases between. Germline CDR1 and CDR2: MDHEN and SYDVKM. The CDR3 contains 15 residues. CDR3 in amino acids: CASSFMAGANYEQYF. The CDR3 DNA reads TGTGCCAGCAGTTTTATGGCAGGTGCTAACTACGAGCAGTACTTC.

The chain links TRBV28 to TRBJ1-5; D ambiguous. Trimming cost V 4 bases and J 2 bases, with 15 bases left between them. The CDR3 consists of 16 residues. Germline V gene data show CDR1 as MDHEN and CDR2 as SYDVKM. The CDR3 sequence: CASSSGGSVGNQPQHF. For the CDR3, the DNA is TGTGCCAGCAGTTCGGGAGGGAGCGTCGGCAATCAGCCCCAGCATTTT.

The chain has TRBV3-1 (or the pseudogene TRBV3-2) and TRBJ1-2; D uncertain. The CDR3 is 14 amino acids. Trimming stripped 8 bases from V and 5 bases from J, with 18 bases between. Looked up from germline, CDR1 is LGHDT and CDR2 is YNNKEL (reference sequence). CDR3 residues: CASGSAAAAYGYTF. The CDR3 bases are TGTGCCAGCGGCTCGGCGGCGGCGGCTTATGGCTACACCTTC.

V is TRBV6-1 and J is TRBJ1-6; the match to TRBD1 covers 7 bases. Looked up from germline, CDR1 is MNHNS and CDR2 is SASEGT. Trimming took 5 bases from V and 10 from J; bases not matched to a gene: 5. This CDR3 is built from 13 residues. The DNA for the CDR3 is TGTGCCAGCAGTTCTGAACAGGGGTCACCCCTCCACTTT. As protein: CASSSEQGSPLHF.

The CDR3 bases are TGTGCCACCAGTGACCCGAGGATGGGACTAGCCTACACCGGGGAGCTGTTTTTT. Its translation is CATSDPRMGLAYTGELFF. V usage is TRBV24-1 and J usage is TRBJ2-2; TRBD2 matches at 9 bases. V shed 4 bases and J 3 bases; nucleotides not matched to a gene: 11. Germline V CDR1 and CDR2: KGHDR, SFDVKD. This CDR3 has 18 residues.

The genes are TRBV11-2 and TRBJ2-1; 7 bases align to TRBD2. Trimming took 7 bases from V and 5 from J; bases not matched to a gene: 11. The CDR3 is 15 amino acids. The V gene's germline CDR1 is SGHAT and CDR2 FQNNGV. The CDR3 is CASTVTAGRDNEQFF. The CDR3 nucleotides read TGTGCCAGCACAGTGACAGCGGGAAGGGACAATGAGCAGTTCTTC.

The rearrangement links TRBV10-3 to TRBJ2-7, with 12 bases fitting TRBD2. The V gene's germline CDR1 is ENHRY and CDR2 SYGVKD. The CDR3 totals 15 residues. The ends lost 2 bases at V and 3 bases at J; junction bases unmatched: 2. The CDR3 DNA is TGTGCCATCAGTGAGAGGACTAGCGGGATCTACGAGCAGTACTTC. Protein product: CAISERTSGIYEQYF.